This TCR beta chain was identified in a study of T-cell reconstitution after alpha-beta-depleted transplantation in children. Unique molecular identifiers were used to barcode this TCRbeta library. One entry per CDR3 protein, called by TCRdb with MiXCR from the PCR reads. The table includes hundreds of thousands of distinct CDR3 sequences, 8.2% detected once. Study results and limitations: It was newly produced T cells that mostly accounted for T-cell counts and diversity one year after transplant. Roughly two months post-transplant, alpha-beta T cells reportedly originated from several hundred graft clones that had expanded.

This clonotype was seen repeatedly, ten times or more. No antigen is known for it. Germline CDR1 is SGHAT and CDR2 is FQNNGV. The V end was cut by 5 bases, the J end by 0 bases, with 14 bases between. This CDR3 comprises 16 residues. The sequence came from a male patient between 5 and 17 years old who had a stem cell transplant for acute lymphoblastic leukemia, so the T cells may come from the graft donor. Here the sequenced sample was PBMCs, mostly from graft donor cells, taken 180 days after TCRalphabeta/CD19-depleted stem cell transplant. This chain links TRBV11-2 with TRBJ2-1, with a possible D match to TRBD2 (7 bases). CDR3 sequence (DNA): TGTGCCAGCAGCGGGGGAGGGGGTAGCTCCTACAATGAGCAGTTCTTC. Its protein product is CASSGGGGSSYNEQFF.